Presented here are 22 T cell receptor beta chains from one specimen sequenced in a study of CD8 T cells in ankylosing spondylitis. Findings and limits, study-wide: Seven to nine highly homologous variants formed a TCR beta motif that appeared characteristic of ankylosing spondylitis blood.

One entry per CDR3 protein results from TCRdb running MiXCR on the 5' RACE reads. The table includes 800,000 to 900,000 distinct CDR3 sequences, approximately 12% detected once. Which antigens these TCRs recognize remains unknown. The source material was blood, either unsorted or a sorted T cell fraction (not recorded which). These receptor sequences come from a male donor with ankylosing spondylitis.

DNA for the CDR3: TGTGCCAGCTCTTCACGCCAACGAGGCAGAAGCGATGAGCAGTTCTTC. Translated, it gives CASSSRQRGRSDEQFF. The V call is TRBV18, the J call TRBJ2-1; no firm D call. This CDR3 is built from 16 residues. The germline V and J ends were trimmed by 6 bases and 8 bases, with 23 bases remaining between them. Germline loops: CDR1 KGHSH, CDR2 LQKENI.

The chain is built from TRBV2 and TRBJ2-3; TRBD2 aligns across 13 bases. The CDR3 loop spans 17 amino acids. Trimming took 6 bases from V and 1 from J; bases not matched to a gene: 7. Germline V gives CDR1 SNHLY, CDR2 FYNNEI. CDR3: CASSATSGGWGTDTQYF. The CDR3 DNA sequence: TGTGCCAGCAGCGCGACTAGCGGGGGGTGGGGCACAGATACGCAGTATTTT.

The CDR3 loop is CSARGASGTGGYNEQFF. The CDR3 DNA sequence: TGCAGTGCTAGGGGAGCGTCCGGGACAGGGGGCTACAATGAGCAGTTCTTC. The chain joins TRBV20-1 to TRBJ2-1; TRBD1 aligns across 11 bases. Germline CDR1 reads DFQATT; CDR2 reads SNEGSKA (reference sequence). The V segment lost 3 bases and the J segment 3 bases; nucleotides outside the gene matches: 10. This CDR3 has 17 amino acids.

Of note for this clonotype: The junction departs from the called germline gene at one end, perhaps through a read error. The rearrangement uses TRBV28 and TRBJ1-2; no clear D gene. CDR3 size: 12 residues. Germline V gene lookup returns CDR1 MDHEN and CDR2 SYDVKM. In DNA, the CDR3 is TGTGCCAGCAGTTTTTCGGCCGATGGGTACACCTTC. Translating it yields CASSFSADGYTF.

The chain has TRBV20-1 and TRBJ2-5; weak D call: TRBD1 (8 bases). The CDR3 spans 13 residues. Trimming removed 6 bases at V and 4 bases at J, with 15 bases between. The germline gives CDR1 DFQATT, CDR2 SNEGSKA (reference sequence). CDR3 region: CSAAGQDRETQYF. The DNA for the CDR3 is TGCAGTGCAGCGGGACAGGATCGAGAGACCCAGTACTTC.

The gene calls are TRBV9 and TRBJ1-2; the match to TRBD1 covers 9 bases. The J segment lost 7 bases and the V segment lost 4 bases, leaving 5 bases of the junction unmatched. The CDR3 has 13 amino acids. CDR1 SGDLS and CDR2 YYNGEE come from the germline V gene. CDR3 protein: CASSRYRGPGYTF. The CDR3 nucleotides read TGTGCCAGCAGCCGATACAGGGGGCCTGGCTACACCTTC.

This clonotype showed up just a few times. The chain is built from TRBV4-2 and TRBJ1-5, with D possibly matching TRBD1 (5 bases). Trimming pared 4 bases from V and 7 bases from J, leaving 11 bases between. The CDR3 contains 13 residues. Germline assignment: CDR1 LGHNA and CDR2 YNFKEQ. DNA for the CDR3: TGTGCCAGCAGCCTTCAGAGGGGACAGCCCCAGCATTTT. As protein: CASSLQRGQPQHF.

This clonotype was counted a few times. The chain joins TRBV20-1 to TRBJ2-1; 9 nucleotides line up with TRBD2. Germline V lookup: CDR1 DFQATT, CDR2 SNEGSKA (reference sequence). J gave up 8 bases and V 1 base, and 3 bases lay outside the gene matches. This CDR3 is built from 13 residues. The CDR3 here is CSARVPSGDEQFF. CDR3 nucleotides: TGCAGTGCTAGAGTCCCTAGCGGGGATGAGCAGTTCTTC.

The table lists this clonotype with a few counts. This chain uses TRBV7-2 with TRBJ2-3; D unclear. Germline assignment: CDR1 SGHTA and CDR2 FQGNSA. V lost 1 base and J 10 bases, leaving 12 bases between the germline ends. This CDR3 contains 13 residues. CDR3 amino acids: CASSLEAVSAQYF. The CDR3 bases are TGTGCCAGCAGCTTAGAGGCAGTCAGTGCGCAGTATTTT.

This clonotype showed up many times. The genes are TRBV18 and TRBJ2-1; TRBD1 agrees at 9 bases. The CDR3 has 14 amino acids. The V and J ends lost 4 bases and 4 bases, in that order; junction bases with no gene match: 2. CDR1 KGHSH and CDR2 LQKENI come from the germline V gene. The CDR3 nucleotides read TGTGCCAGCTCACGGGACAGGGATTACAATGAGCAGTTCTTC. Translated: CASSRDRDYNEQFF.

The rearrangement links TRBV7-2 to TRBJ2-5; a weak D match, TRBD1 (5 bases). The length of the CDR3 is 14 residues. V lost 3 bases, J lost 1 base, and 9 bases lay in between. Per the germline V gene, CDR1 is SGHTA and CDR2 is FQGNSA. CDR3 sequence: CASSFDRVQETQYF. Written as DNA, the CDR3 is TGTGCCAGCAGCTTCGACAGAGTCCAAGAGACCCAGTACTTC.

This clonotype appeared many times. One end of the junction fails to match germline, which may point to a read error. This CDR3 reads CASTSGDTQYF. As DNA, the CDR3 is TGTGCCAGCACCTCTGGGGATACGCAGTATTTT. The V call is TRBV5-1, the J call TRBJ2-3; D gene unclear. Per the germline V gene, CDR1 is SGHRS and CDR2 is YFSETQ. The CDR3 spans 11 residues.

V is TRBV6-5 and J is TRBJ1-2; D call uncertain. The CDR3 is 13 residues long. V lost 6 bases, J lost 1 base, and 9 bases lay in between. Germline-derived CDR1 and CDR2 are MNHEY and SVGAGI. The CDR3 region is CASRTGINYGYTF. For the CDR3, the DNA is TGTGCCAGCAGAACTGGGATTAACTATGGCTACACCTTC.

J is TRBJ1-2 and V is TRBV6-5; tentative D call: TRBD1 (5 bases). This CDR3 is 16 amino acids long. The germline gives CDR1 MNHEY, CDR2 SVGAGI. V shed 5 bases and J shed 1 base, with 17 bases lying between them. The CDR3 protein is CASSTDSRGLNYGYTF. The CDR3 DNA follows: TGTGCCAGCAGTACCGACTCAAGGGGTCTTAACTATGGCTACACCTTC.

This clonotype was seen a handful of times. The chain uses TRBV5-1 and TRBJ2-1; TRBD1 is a possible D gene (5 bases). Germline CDR1 SGHRS, CDR2 YFSETQ. The CDR3 sequence is 15 residues long. Trimming pared 0 bases from V and 3 bases from J, leaving 10 bases between. CDR3: CASSLASGHYNEQFF. As DNA, the CDR3 is TGCGCCAGCAGCTTGGCTTCAGGGCACTACAATGAGCAGTTCTTC.

The CDR3 is CASSPTRLRVQETQYF. Here the CDR3 DNA reads TGTGCCAGCAGCCCAACTAGGTTGAGAGTCCAGGAGACCCAGTACTTC. The chain has TRBV7-2 and TRBJ2-5, with a weak D call TRBD2 (5 bases). Trimming took off 5 bases at V and 5 bases at J, with 21 bases between the two ends. The length of the CDR3 is 16 residues. CDR1 and CDR2 (germline): SGHTA, FQGNSA.

This clonotype was seen a handful of times. The chain is built from TRBV11-1 and TRBJ2-1, with D maybe TRBD2 (5 bases). This CDR3 is 18 amino acids long. Trimming removed 5 bases at V and 3 bases at J, with 23 bases between. Germline V gene data show CDR1 as SGHAT and CDR2 as FQDESV (reference sequence). Written as DNA, the CDR3 is TGTGCCAGCAGCCGGGGTTTCGGCGGGCTGAGGGTCTACAATGAGCAGTTCTTC. Amino acid sequence: CASSRGFGGLRVYNEQFF.

This clonotype was detected ten times or more. CDR3 nucleotide sequence: TGTGCCAGCAGTTTTAGACCCACAGATACGCAGTATTTT. This gives the protein CASSFRPTDTQYF. V gene TRBV7-3 combines with J gene TRBJ2-3; no definite D call. Germline CDR1 reads SGHTA; CDR2 reads FQGTGA. This CDR3 comprises 13 residues. V dropped 6 bases and J dropped 2 bases, with 9 bases sitting between them.

This clonotype was found many times. The chain has TRBV20-1 and TRBJ1-4; a possible D gene is TRBD1 (5 bases). Germline V CDR1 and CDR2: DFQATT, SNEGSKA (reference sequence). V was clipped by 4 bases and J by 10 bases, with 19 bases between them. CDR3 length: 14 residues. In nucleotides, the CDR3 is TGCAGTGCTATCCATCCGGGACGAGACGGAAAACTGTTTTTT. Translated: CSAIHPGRDGKLFF.

This clonotype was recorded many times. The chain has TRBV29-1 and TRBJ1-1; D is unclear. This CDR3 is 14 amino acids long. The V and J ends lost 4 bases and 0 bases respectively, with 12 bases between them. The germline V gene encodes CDR1 SQVTM and CDR2 ANQGSEA. The CDR3 coding sequence is TGCAGCGTTGCCAGAGTAGTTTTGAACACTGAAGCTTTCTTT. This encodes CSVARVVLNTEAFF.

This clonotype was seen just once. The chain uses TRBV6-2 or TRBV6-3 and TRBJ2-7, with 7 bases fitting TRBD1. The CDR3 consists of 14 residues. V lost 1 base, J lost 2 bases, and 2 bases stayed unmatched. Germline CDR1 MNHEY, CDR2 SVGEGT. DNA of the CDR3: TGTGCCAGCAGTTACTGGGGACAGCCCTACGAGCAGTACTTC. Translated, it gives CASSYWGQPYEQYF.

Many counts were recorded for this clonotype. The rearrangement links TRBV29-1 to TRBJ2-3; a weak D match, TRBD2 (5 bases). V lost 6 bases to trimming and J lost 0 bases, with 16 bases between them. Germline V gives CDR1 SQVTM, CDR2 ANQGSEA. The CDR3 has 15 residues. CDR3 nucleotides: TGCAGCGTAGGGAGACTGGGAAAAAGCACAGATACGCAGTATTTT. Translation gives CSVGRLGKSTDTQYF.